These T cell receptor beta chains were read from a single sample in a study of PD-1 blockade in classical Hodgkin lymphoma. TCRdb's copy holds only in-frame clones and misses some; the assay was immunoSEQ multiplex PCR. This sample has about 40,000 clones, with 76% found just once. The input for sequencing was peripheral blood mononuclear cells (PBMCs), taken at baseline. These receptors were obtained from a human donor with classical Hodgkin lymphoma. Both conserved end residues are part of each CDR3. A D gene is named only where the DNA matches it firmly. Where a row states a size, it is once, few, many or the class of an expanded clone; other rows omit it.

j_gene,d_gene,abundance,v_gene,CDR3nt,CDR3aa
TRBJ1-2,NA,many,TRBV6-1,TGTGCCAGTAGGGAGATGGCTAACTATGGCTACACCTTC,CASREMANYGYTF
TRBJ2-4,NA,NA,TRBV5-4,TGTGCCAGCAGCGCGATGACTGGCAGTAAAAACATTCAGTACTTC,CASSAMTGSKNIQYF
TRBJ2-1,NA,once,TRBV19,TGTGCCAGTAGTTTCCTGTCCTACAATGAGCAGTTCTTC,CASSFLSYNEQFF
TRBJ2-1,TRBD2,few,TRBV6-6,TGTGCCAGCAGATACGGGACTAGCGGGATCGATGAGCAGTTCTTC,CASRYGTSGIDEQFF
TRBJ2-7,NA,NA,TRBV20-1,TGCAGTCCCGGATGGGCCTACGAGCAGTACTTC,CSPGWAYEQYF
TRBJ2-5,NA,NA,TRBV29-1,TGCAGCGTCGGTCAACACGGGGACTTC,CSVGQHGDF
TRBJ2-7,NA,once,TRBV6-6,TGTGCCAGCAGTACCACAGGGATAGGCGAGCAGTACTTC,CASSTTGIGEQYF
TRBJ1-1,NA,medium-sized,TRBV28,TGTGCCAGCAGTTTCACGGCTCGTGGCGGCAGGGAGGATTTCTTT,CASSFTARGGREDFF
TRBJ2-2,NA,NA,TRBV7-9,TGTGCCAGCAGCCGACCTTCGGGGACCGGGGAGCTGTTTTTT,CASSRPSGTGELFF
TRBJ1-4,NA,once,TRBV19,TGTGCCAGTAGTATCGGTCAGGGCGACGAAAAACTGTTTTTT,CASSIGQGDEKLFF
TRBJ2-2,NA,once,TRBV30,TGTGCCTGGGGTCTTGGACACAACACCGGGGAGCTGTTTTTT,CAWGLGHNTGELFF
TRBJ2-7,NA,NA,TRBV6-5,TGTGCCAGCAGTTATCGGGAGAATGGCTACGAGCAGTACTTC,CASSYRENGYEQYF
TRBJ2-2,TRBD1,NA,TRBV6-5,TGTGCCAGCAGACGGACAGGGGATAACACCGGGGAGCTGTTTTTT,CASRRTGDNTGELFF
TRBJ1-1,NA,NA,TRBV27,TGTGCCAGCACACCACGTGCCAGGGGATTAGGAACTGAAGCTTTCTTT,CASTPRARGLGTEAFF
TRBJ2-2,NA,NA,TRBV5-8,TGTGCCAGCACCCGCTTGGACGGCGGGGAGCTGTTTTTT,CASTRLDGGELFF
TRBJ1-2,NA,once,TRBV11-2,TGTGCCAGCAGCCAAGAGACGAAGGCCGGAGGCTACACCTTC,CASSQETKAGGYTF
TRBJ1-4,NA,once,TRBV28,TGTGCCAGCAGTGGTAATGAAAAACTGTTTTTT,CASSGNEKLFF
TRBJ2-7,NA,NA,TRBV14,TGTGCCAGCAGCTACCTGTACGGGGCCGGGCCCAGGGAGCAGTACTTC,CASSYLYGAGPREQYF
TRBJ1-6,NA,few,TRBV28,TGTGCCAGCAGTTCAACAGGGAGGTCACCCCTCCACTTT,CASSSTGRSPLHF
TRBJ2-7,NA,NA,TRBV29-1,TGCAGCGTTCAGGGCAGCTACGAGCAGTACTTC,CSVQGSYEQYF
TRBJ2-7,TRBD2,once,TRBV19,TGTGCCAGTAGACCCAACCTAGCGGGAGGGCTAAACGAGCAGTACTTC,CASRPNLAGGLNEQYF
TRBJ2-7,NA,NA,TRBV7-2,TGTGCCAGCAGCTTCGGCTGGAGGCCGTGGCGCGACGAGCAGTACTTC,CASSFGWRPWRDEQYF
TRBJ1-5,TRBD1,NA,TRBV2,TGTGCCAGCAGTGTTGGACAGGTGGATCAGCCCCAGCATTTT,CASSVGQVDQPQHF
TRBJ1-1,NA,NA,TRBV7-2,TGTGCCAGCCTCCGGCAGGTGAACACTGAAGCTTTCTTT,CASLRQVNTEAFF
TRBJ2-3,NA,NA,TRBV29-1,TGCAGCGTTTTGACTACCACAGATACGCAGTATTTT,CSVLTTTDTQYF
TRBJ1-3,NA,NA,TRBV18,TGTGCCAGCTCACCACAGGGGTACTCTGGAAACACCATATATTTT,CASSPQGYSGNTIYF
TRBJ2-3,TRBD2,NA,TRBV7-2,TGTGCCAGCAGCCCTCTGGCGGGAGAGACAGATACGCAGTATTTT,CASSPLAGETDTQYF
TRBJ2-2,NA,NA,TRBV6-5,TGTGCCAGCAGTTACCGCGCAGCGAACACCGGGGAGCTGTTTTTT,CASSYRAANTGELFF
TRBJ2-3,TRBD1,NA,TRBV5-1,TGCGCCAGCAGGCCCGGGACAGGGGAGAATACGCAGTATTTT,CASRPGTGENTQYF
TRBJ2-7,NA,NA,TRBV28,TGTGCCAGCAGCCAGAGCCACGAGCAGTACTTC,CASSQSHEQYF
TRBJ1-2,TRBD1,NA,TRBV29-1,TGCAGCGACTCTGGACAGGTCAAGGACTACACCTTC,CSDSGQVKDYTF
TRBJ2-6,TRBD1,NA,TRBV5-1,TGCGCCAGCAGTTCGGAGACAGGGGCAGCTGGGGCCAACGTCCTGACTTTC,CASSSETGAAGANVLTF
TRBJ1-1,NA,NA,TRBV6-5,TGTGCCAGCAGACATCGACTTAACACTGAAGCTTTCTTT,CASRHRLNTEAFF
TRBJ2-2,NA,NA,TRBV7-6,TGTGCCAGCAGTTCAGGGGCCGGGGAGCTGTTTTTT,CASSSGAGELFF
TRBJ1-2,NA,NA,TRBV28,TGTGCCAGCAGTCCCCCGGGGGGGCCGGGAGGCTACACCTTC,CASSPPGGPGGYTF
TRBJ2-2,TRBD1,once,TRBV28,TGTGCCAGCAGTTGGACAGGAGACACCGGGGAGCTGTTTTTT,CASSWTGDTGELFF
TRBJ2-2,TRBD2,NA,TRBV7-3,TGTGCCAGCAGCCCCACTAGCGCAAGCGGGGAGCTGTTTTTT,CASSPTSASGELFF
TRBJ2-3,NA,NA,TRBV2,TGTGCCAGCAGTGTGCGGATAGCTAGCACAGATACGCAGTATTTT,CASSVRIASTDTQYF
TRBJ2-4,TRBD1,NA,TRBV28,TGTGCCAGCAGCCTGTACAGGGGTTCGGCCAAAAACATTCAGTACTTC,CASSLYRGSAKNIQYF
TRBJ2-7,TRBD1,NA,TRBV19,TGTGCCAGTAGTATCACAGGGGGGAGCCACGAGCAGTACTTC,CASSITGGSHEQYF
TRBJ2-1,NA,NA,TRBV4-1,TGCGCCAGCAGCCCAGGGGAAAGCTCCTACAATGAGCAGTTCTTC,CASSPGESSYNEQFF
TRBJ1-6,NA,NA,TRBV4-1,TGCGCCAGCAGCCAAACCAGGGACGGGGAAGGCTCCTATAATTCACCCCTCCACTTT,CASSQTRDGEGSYNSPLHF
TRBJ1-4,NA,NA,TRBV5-1,TGCGCCAGCAGCTTGGAGAACCCAAGGCAGCAACTGTTTTTT,CASSLENPRQQLFF
TRBJ2-5,TRBD2,NA,TRBV2,TGTGCCAGCTCGAGAAATCTGGCTAGCGGGAGTGGAGAGACCCAGTACTTC,CASSRNLASGSGETQYF
TRBJ2-3,TRBD2,few,TRBV2,TGTGCCAGCAGTGCGTGGGTAAGCGGGGGCACAGATACGCAGTATTTT,CASSAWVSGGTDTQYF
TRBJ1-3,NA,NA,TRBV5-6,TGTGCCAGCAGTTCTTTAGACCGTAGCTCTGGAAACACCATATATTTT,CASSSLDRSSGNTIYF
TRBJ1-5,NA,few,TRBV7-5,TGTGCCATTCCAGGCAGGGATGGTCAGCCCCAGCATTTT,CAIPGRDGQPQHF
TRBJ2-2,NA,NA,TRBV6-1,TGTGCCAGCAAATGGACAGTTAACACCGGGGAGCTGTTTTTT,CASKWTVNTGELFF
TRBJ2-7,NA,NA,TRBV6-5,TGTGCCAGCAGGGCAGTTTTTAGCTCCTACGAGCAGTACTTC,CASRAVFSSYEQYF
TRBJ2-3,NA,once,TRBV2,TGTGCCAGCAGCTTTCTTTATGCCGAGGGAGATACGCAGTATTTT,CASSFLYAEGDTQYF
TRBJ1-2,TRBD1,NA,TRBV13,TGTGCCAGCAGCCTTTTACAGGGGGCGGGGGATGGCTACACCTTC,CASSLLQGAGDGYTF
TRBJ1-2,TRBD1,NA,TRBV11-3,TGTGCCAGCTCCGGGACAGAGTCTTCCTATGGCTACACCTTC,CASSGTESSYGYTF
TRBJ1-3,NA,NA,TRBV6-5,TGTGCCAGCAGCCCCGGACTGCCCCCGCGCACCATATATTTT,CASSPGLPPRTIYF
TRBJ2-1,NA,NA,TRBV11-2,TGTGCCAGCAGCCCTTTACAGGTGAAACCCTACAATGAGCAGTTCTTC,CASSPLQVKPYNEQFF
TRBJ1-1,NA,NA,TRBV10-3,TGTGCCATCAGTGACCAAAGCTTCGTAGCTTTCTTT,CAISDQSFVAFF
TRBJ2-7,NA,NA,TRBV21-1,TGTGCCAGCAGCAAAGGAGCAGCGGGAGGGCCTGAAGGATACGAGCAGTACTTC,CASSKGAAGGPEGYEQYF
TRBJ1-1,NA,NA,TRBV6-6,TGTGCCAGCACCAAGACGCAGAACACTGAAGCTTTCTTT,CASTKTQNTEAFF